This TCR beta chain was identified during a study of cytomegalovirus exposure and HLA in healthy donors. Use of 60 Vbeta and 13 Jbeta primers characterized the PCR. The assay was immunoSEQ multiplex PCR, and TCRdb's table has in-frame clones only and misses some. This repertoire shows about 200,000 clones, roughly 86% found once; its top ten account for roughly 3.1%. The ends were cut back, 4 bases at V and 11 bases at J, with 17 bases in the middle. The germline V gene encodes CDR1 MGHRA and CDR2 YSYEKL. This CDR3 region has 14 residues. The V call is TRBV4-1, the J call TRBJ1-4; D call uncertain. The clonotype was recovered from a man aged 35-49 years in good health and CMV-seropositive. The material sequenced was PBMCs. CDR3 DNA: TGCGCCAGCAGCCTCAATTGGTCCTCTGGCAAACTGTTTTTT. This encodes CASSLNWSSGKLFF.